A single sample gave rise to the 17 T cell receptor beta chains below, sequenced in a study of blood T cell repertoires in COVID-19 (dated by TCRdb to the early 2020s). The library was obtained by the immunoSEQ multiplex PCR assay. The table comes from immuneACCESS by way of TCRdb, which keeps in-frame sequences with V and J called. Part of the clones is missing from these tables; in studies checked, under half for an unresolved V gene and the rest for unknown reasons. The sample profile shows 150,000 to 160,000 clones; approximately 82% of them were found once. The ten largest account for almost 10% of the sample. Source material: peripheral blood. The receptors stem from a woman aged 45-65 years with acute or convalescent COVID-19.

The chain carries TRBV19 and TRBJ1-2; 10 bases line up with TRBD1. Losses at the gene ends were 8 bases for V and 2 bases for J; bases not matched to a gene: 5. In germline, CDR1 is LNHDA, CDR2 SQIVND (reference sequence). The CDR3 runs 14 residues. The CDR3 DNA follows: TGTGCCAGTTGCCGGGACAGGGGAAACTATGGCTACACCTTC. It is translated as CASCRDRGNYGYTF. Combining the CDR3 with reference TRBV19 and TRBJ1-2 gives the whole variable domain DGGITQSPKYLFRKEGQNVTLSCEQNLNHDAMYWYRQDPGQGLRLIYYSQIVNDFQKGDIAEGYSVSREKKESFPLTVTSAQKNPTAFYLCASCRDRGNYGYTFGSGTRLTVV.

The gene calls are TRBV18 and TRBJ1-6; unclear D gene. There are 15 residues in the CDR3. Germline CDR1 is KGHSH and CDR2 is LQKENI. V was cut by 0 bases and J by 8 bases, with 11 bases left in between. The DNA of the CDR3 is TGTGCCAGCTCACCACCGGGAGGTGGGGATTCACCCCTCCACTTT. Its protein product is CASSPPGGGDSPLHF.

This rearrangement joins TRBV4-3 to TRBJ2-1, with D possibly matching TRBD2 (6 bases). V was clipped by 0 bases and J by 3 bases, with 12 bases between them. Looked up from germline, CDR1 is LGHNA and CDR2 is YSLEER. This CDR3 is 16 amino acids long. CDR3 amino acids: CASSQDPGAVYNEQFF. In DNA, the CDR3 is TGCGCCAGCAGCCAAGATCCGGGAGCCGTCTACAATGAGCAGTTCTTC.

This sequence joins TRBV7-8 and TRBJ2-7; 8 bases are a match to TRBD1. The V gene end was trimmed by 4 bases and the J gene end by 3 bases; junction bases not matched to a gene: 5. Germline-derived CDR1 and CDR2 are SGHVS and FQNEAQ. The CDR3 totals 14 residues. The CDR3 loop is CASSSTGADYEQYF. CDR3 in DNA: TGTGCCAGCAGCTCGACAGGGGCCGACTACGAGCAGTACTTC.

The rearrangement links TRBV3-1 (or the pseudogene TRBV3-2) to TRBJ2-7; D perhaps matches TRBD2 (6 bases). This CDR3 spans 13 amino acids. In germline, CDR1 is LGHDT, CDR2 YNNKEL (reference sequence). V was clipped by 0 bases and J by 9 bases, with 12 bases between them. The CDR3 sequence: CASSQDGGLGQYF. CDR3 coding DNA: TGTGCCAGCAGCCAAGATGGAGGGTTGGGGCAGTACTTC.

There are a few counts of this clone. This rearrangement joins TRBV7-3 to TRBJ1-1; no reliable D call. Germline V gene lookup returns CDR1 SGHTA and CDR2 FQGTGA. Trimming took 5 bases from V and 1 from J, leaving 8 bases between them. The CDR3 totals 13 residues. The CDR3 is CASSRSGNTEAFF. CDR3 DNA: TGTGCCAGCAGCCGATCAGGGAACACTGAAGCTTTCTTT.

This clone was found once. This sequence joins TRBV7-9 and TRBJ2-5; D perhaps matches TRBD1 (5 bases). CDR3 length equals 14 residues. The V gene lost 4 bases and the J gene lost 5 bases, with 14 bases spanning the gap. The germline CDR1 and CDR2 sequences are SEHNR and FQNEAQ (reference sequence). The CDR3 nucleotides read TGTGCCAGCAGCTGGTACGAAGGGGCGGAGACCCAGTACTTC. Translating it yields CASSWYEGAETQYF. Using reference TRBV7-9 and TRBJ2-5 for the parts outside the CDR3, the full variable domain is DTGVSQNPRHKITKRGQNVTFRCDPISEHNRLYWYRQTLGQGPEFLTYFQNEAQLEKSRLLSDRFSAERPKGSFSTLEIQRTEQGDSAMYLCASSWYEGAETQYFGPGTRLLVL.

The chain employs TRBV5-1 and TRBJ2-3; 7 nucleotides match TRBD2. V was pared by 4 bases and J by 0 bases, with 8 bases of the junction left unmatched. Germline V CDR1 and CDR2: SGHRS, YFSETQ. This CDR3 is 16 amino acids long. This CDR3 is CASSRGGSPSTDTQYF. The CDR3 DNA reads TGCGCCAGCAGCCGCGGGGGTAGCCCTAGCACAGATACGCAGTATTTT.

The rearrangement uses TRBV28 and TRBJ2-2; 8 bases agree with TRBD1. Losses at the gene ends were 6 bases for V and 4 bases for J; bases not matched to a gene: 7. Germline V gene lookup returns CDR1 MDHEN and CDR2 SYDVKM. There are 15 residues in the CDR3. The chain's CDR3 is CASSSGQVGTGELFF. CDR3 in DNA: TGTGCCAGCAGCTCGGGACAGGTCGGCACCGGGGAGCTGTTTTTT.

The rearrangement joins TRBV7-3 to TRBJ2-7; a weak D match, TRBD2 (6 bases). The germline V gene encodes CDR1 SGHTA and CDR2 FQGTGA. This CDR3 is 14 amino acids long. Trimming took off 5 bases at V and 3 bases at J, with 14 bases between the two ends. The CDR3 DNA follows: TGTGCCAGCAGCCCCAGTCTAGCGAGCTACGAGCAGTACTTC. As protein: CASSPSLASYEQYF.

The DNA for the CDR3 is TGTGCCAGCAGCAATAAAACCGGGACTCGGGAAGGCTACACCTTC. Translating gives CASSNKTGTREGYTF. The V gene is TRBV7-9, the J gene TRBJ1-2, with D possibly TRBD1 on 5 matching bases. Per germline, CDR1 SEHNR and CDR2 FQNEAQ (reference sequence). The CDR3 is 15 residues long. V was shortened by 5 bases and J by 8 bases, with 21 bases between the two germline ends.

The J gene is TRBJ1-1, the V gene TRBV4-1; TRBD1 agrees at 7 bases. The CDR3 totals 15 residues. Germline lookup yields CDR1 MGHRA and CDR2 YSYEKL. V was pared by 6 bases and J by 1 base, with 8 bases of the junction left unmatched. The CDR3 nucleotides are TGCGCCAGCAGACTAGGGGGCCACTCGAACACTGAAGCTTTCTTT. It is translated as CASRLGGHSNTEAFF.

The J gene is TRBJ2-3, the V gene TRBV7-9, with D unclear. Germline assignment: CDR1 SEHNR and CDR2 FQNEAQ (reference sequence). The ends were cut back, 6 bases at V and 4 bases at J, with 14 bases in the middle. The CDR3 spans 14 residues. CDR3 loop: CASSSWASADTQYF. CDR3 in DNA: TGTGCCAGCAGTTCATGGGCTTCTGCAGATACGCAGTATTTT.

The V gene is TRBV6-5, the J gene TRBJ2-3; the D gene is possibly TRBD2 (5 bases). CDR1 is MNHEY and CDR2 is SVGAGI in the germline V gene. The V and J ends lost 2 bases and 5 bases respectively, with 11 bases between them. The CDR3 is 14 amino acids. CDR3 coding DNA: TGTGCCAGCAGTTACACTAGACCGGAAGATACGCAGTATTTT. Its protein is CASSYTRPEDTQYF.

The chain carries TRBV21-1 and TRBJ2-4; the table calls TRBD2, which could not be checked here. TRBV21-1 has pseudogene status. CDR3 length: 15 residues. This CDR3 reads CASSRLAGAWNIQYF. The DNA for the CDR3 is TGTGCCAGCAGCCGACTAGCGGGGGCCTGGAACATTCAGTACTTC.

The J gene is TRBJ1-5, the V gene TRBV27; D not certain. Trimming stripped 8 bases from V and 2 bases from J, with 13 bases between. Germline values: CDR1 MNHEY, CDR2 SMNVEV (reference sequence). The CDR3 loop spans 14 amino acids. In DNA form, the CDR3 reads TGTGCCAGCTCCTACGGGTGGGGCAATCAGCCCCAGCATTTT. It encodes CASSYGWGNQPQHF.

This sequence joins TRBV4-3 and TRBJ1-2; 9 positions match TRBD1. The CDR3 extends over 19 amino acids. The germline V gene has CDR1 LGHNA and CDR2 YSLEER. J was trimmed by 0 bases and V by 0 bases; bases with no gene match: 11. This CDR3 reads CASSQDYDRGIRANYGYTF. DNA for the CDR3: TGCGCCAGCAGCCAAGATTATGACAGGGGGATCCGAGCTAACTATGGCTACACCTTC.